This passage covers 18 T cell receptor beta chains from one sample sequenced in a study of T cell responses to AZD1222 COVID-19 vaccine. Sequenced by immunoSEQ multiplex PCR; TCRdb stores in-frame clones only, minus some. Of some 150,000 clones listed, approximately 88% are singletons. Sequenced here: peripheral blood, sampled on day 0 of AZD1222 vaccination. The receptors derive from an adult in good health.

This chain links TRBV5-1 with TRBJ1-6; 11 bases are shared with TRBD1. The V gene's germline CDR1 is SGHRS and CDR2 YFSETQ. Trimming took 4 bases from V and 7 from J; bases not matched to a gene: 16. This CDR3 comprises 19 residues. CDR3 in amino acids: CASSAGTGGRWFGNSPLHF. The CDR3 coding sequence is TGCGCCAGCAGCGCGGGGACAGGGGGAAGATGGTTCGGGAATTCACCCCTCCACTTT. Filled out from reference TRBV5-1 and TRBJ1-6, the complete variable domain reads KAGVTQTPRYLIKTRGQQVTLSCSPISGHRSVSWYQQTPGQGLQFLFEYFSETQRNKGNFPGRFSGRQFSNSRSEMNVSTLELGDSALYLCASSAGTGGRWFGNSPLHFGNGTRLTVT.

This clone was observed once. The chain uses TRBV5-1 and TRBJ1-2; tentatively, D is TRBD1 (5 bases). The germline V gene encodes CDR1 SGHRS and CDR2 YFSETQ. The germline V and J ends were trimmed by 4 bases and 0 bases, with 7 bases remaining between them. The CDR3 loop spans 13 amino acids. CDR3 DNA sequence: TGCGCCAGCAGCCAGACAGCTAACTATGGCTACACCTTC. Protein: CASSQTANYGYTF.

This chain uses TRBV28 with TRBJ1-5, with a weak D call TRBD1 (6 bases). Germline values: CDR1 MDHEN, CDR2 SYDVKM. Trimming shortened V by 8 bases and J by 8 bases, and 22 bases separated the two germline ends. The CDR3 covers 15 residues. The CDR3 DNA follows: TGTGCCAGCCGGGGGCAGGGATGGGGAGGTAAGCCCCAGCATTTT. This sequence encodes CASRGQGWGGKPQHF.

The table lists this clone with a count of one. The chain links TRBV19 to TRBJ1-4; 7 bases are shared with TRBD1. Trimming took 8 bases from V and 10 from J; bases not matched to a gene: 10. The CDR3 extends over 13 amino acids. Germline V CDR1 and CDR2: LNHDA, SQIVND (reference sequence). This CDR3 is CASSQGGLGKLFF. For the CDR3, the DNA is TGTGCCAGTTCTCAGGGGGGTTTAGGAAAACTGTTTTTT.

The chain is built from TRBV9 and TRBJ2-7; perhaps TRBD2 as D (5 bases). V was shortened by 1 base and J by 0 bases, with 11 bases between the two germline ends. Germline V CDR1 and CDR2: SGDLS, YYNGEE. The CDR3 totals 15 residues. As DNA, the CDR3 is TGTGCCAGCAGCGTACACCATGGGAGCTCCTACGAGCAGTACTTC. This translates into CASSVHHGSSYEQYF. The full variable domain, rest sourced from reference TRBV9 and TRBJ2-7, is DSGVTQTPKHLITATGQRVTLRCSPRSGDLSVYWYQQSLDQGLQFLIQYYNGEERAKGNILERFSAQQFPDLHSELNLSSLELGDSALYFCASSVHHGSSYEQYFGPGTRLTVT.

CDR3 DNA: TGTGCCAGCACCATGTCGGCGACTACTTCCTACGAGCAGTACTTC. It yields the protein CASTMSATTSYEQYF. The chain joins TRBV18 to TRBJ2-7, with D possibly matching TRBD2 (5 bases). The CDR3 runs to 15 residues. Germline V gene lookup returns CDR1 KGHSH and CDR2 LQKENI. Deletions cut 8 bases from V and 1 base from J, with 18 bases between.

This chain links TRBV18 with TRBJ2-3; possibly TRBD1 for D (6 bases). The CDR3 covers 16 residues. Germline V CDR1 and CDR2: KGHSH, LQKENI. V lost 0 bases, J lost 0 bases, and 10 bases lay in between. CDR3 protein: CASSPPKGQSTDTQYF. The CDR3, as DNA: TGTGCCAGCTCACCACCGAAAGGACAGAGCACAGATACGCAGTATTTT.

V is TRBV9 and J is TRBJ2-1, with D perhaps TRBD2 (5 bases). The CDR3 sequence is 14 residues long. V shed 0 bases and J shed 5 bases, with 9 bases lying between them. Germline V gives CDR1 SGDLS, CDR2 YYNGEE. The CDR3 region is CASSVEAVHNEQFF. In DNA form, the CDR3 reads TGTGCCAGCAGCGTAGAAGCGGTCCACAATGAGCAGTTCTTC.

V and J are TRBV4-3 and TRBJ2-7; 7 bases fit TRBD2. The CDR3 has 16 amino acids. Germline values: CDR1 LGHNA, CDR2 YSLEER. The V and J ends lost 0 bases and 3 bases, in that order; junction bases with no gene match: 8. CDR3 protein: CASSQDYGGIIYEQYF. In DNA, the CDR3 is TGCGCCAGCAGCCAAGATTACGGGGGGATAATCTACGAGCAGTACTTC.

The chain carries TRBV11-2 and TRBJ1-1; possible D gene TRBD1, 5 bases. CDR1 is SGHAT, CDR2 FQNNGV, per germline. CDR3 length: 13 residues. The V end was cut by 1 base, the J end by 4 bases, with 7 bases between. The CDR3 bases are TGTGCCAGCAGCTTAGGAGGGACCACTGAAGCTTTCTTT. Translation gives CASSLGGTTEAFF.

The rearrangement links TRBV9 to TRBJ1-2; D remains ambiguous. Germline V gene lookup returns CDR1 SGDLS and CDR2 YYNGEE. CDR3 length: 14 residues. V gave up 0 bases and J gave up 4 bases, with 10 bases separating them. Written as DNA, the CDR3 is TGTGCCAGCAGCGTAGTGGCAGCCCCCTATGGCTACACCTTC. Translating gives CASSVVAAPYGYTF.

For the CDR3, the DNA is TGTGCCAGCAGGGCCCGTGGGGGGGTCACTAGCACAGATACGCAGTATTTT. It is translated as CASRARGGVTSTDTQYF. The V gene is TRBV7-9, the J gene TRBJ2-3; TRBD2 matches 7 bases. The CDR3 is 17 residues long. CDR1 is SEHNR and CDR2 is FQNEAQ in the germline V gene (reference sequence). V trimming: 6 bases; J trimming: 0 bases; junction bases outside the gene matches: 12.

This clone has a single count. The CDR3 sequence: CASSIPTGPYGYTF. CDR3 nucleotide sequence: TGTGCCAGCTCTATACCTACAGGCCCCTATGGCTACACCTTC. V usage is TRBV28 and J usage is TRBJ1-2, with a possible D match to TRBD1 (5 bases). Germline-derived CDR1 and CDR2 are MDHEN and SYDVKM. The CDR3 has 14 residues. Trimming removed 8 bases at V and 4 bases at J, with 17 bases between.

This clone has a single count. CDR3 in DNA: TGTGCCAGCAGCCTCGGGACCACTGGAAACACCATATATTTT. The encoded protein is CASSLGTTGNTIYF. The genes are TRBV7-2 and TRBJ1-3; a weak D match, TRBD1 (5 bases). The length of the CDR3 is 14 residues. V was pared by 5 bases and J by 2 bases, with 10 bases between. Germline assignment: CDR1 SGHTA and CDR2 FQGNSA.

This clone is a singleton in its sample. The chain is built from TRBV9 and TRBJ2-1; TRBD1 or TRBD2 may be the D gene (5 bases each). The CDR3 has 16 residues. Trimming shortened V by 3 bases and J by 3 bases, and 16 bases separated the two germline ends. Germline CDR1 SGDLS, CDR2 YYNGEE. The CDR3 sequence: CASSAGTWGFYNEQFF. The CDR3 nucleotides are TGTGCCAGCAGCGCGGGGACGTGGGGGTTCTACAATGAGCAGTTCTTC.

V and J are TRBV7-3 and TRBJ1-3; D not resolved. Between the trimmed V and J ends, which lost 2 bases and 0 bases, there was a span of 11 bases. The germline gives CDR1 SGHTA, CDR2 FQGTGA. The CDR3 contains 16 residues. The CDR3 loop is CASSLSDPNSGNTIYF. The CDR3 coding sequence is TGTGCCAGCAGCTTATCAGATCCGAACTCTGGAAACACCATATATTTT.

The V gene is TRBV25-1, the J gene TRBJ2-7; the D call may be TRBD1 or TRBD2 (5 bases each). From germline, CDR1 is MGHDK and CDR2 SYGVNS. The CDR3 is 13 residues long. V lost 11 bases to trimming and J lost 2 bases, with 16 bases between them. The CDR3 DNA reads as TGTGCCGTTAGTCGGGGCCAGCCCTACGAGCAGTACTTC. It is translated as CAVSRGQPYEQYF.

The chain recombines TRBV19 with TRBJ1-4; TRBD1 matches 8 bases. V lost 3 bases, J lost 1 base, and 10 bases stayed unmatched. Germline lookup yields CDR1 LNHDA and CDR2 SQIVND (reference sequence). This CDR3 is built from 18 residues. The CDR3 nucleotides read TGTGCCAGTAGTATTCCGGCGACAGGGGACCGAACTAATGAAAAACTGTTTTTT. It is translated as CASSIPATGDRTNEKLFF.